A selection of T cell receptor beta chains follows, all from one sample in a study of OX40 agonist ivuxolimab in advanced cancers. TCRdb's table, derived via immunoSEQ multiplex PCR, lists solely in-frame clones and lacks some. The sample holds 70,000 or so clones; around nine tenths are singletons and the top ten take under 10%. This sample comprised CD4+ or CD8+ T cells sorted from blood, obtained in a trial of the OX40 agonist ivuxolimab. The source of these receptors is an adult with an advanced solid tumor such as melanoma, head and neck, liver or kidney cancer. Both conserved end residues are part of each CDR3.

v_call cdr3_aa
TRBV11-1 CASSFRGTGTNTEAFF
TRBV21-1 CASSKAVDKGDSGRNSNQPQHF
TRBV10-3 CAIKQTDPNTEAFF
TRBV9 CASSPSPGTETYNEQFF
TRBV2 CASSENGREWAYEQYF
TRBV9 CASIPPGQGLTNEKLFF
TRBV13 CASSLVLADTQYF
TRBV27 CASSLAGSTYEQYF
TRBV5-1 CASSLDGQSISGANVLTF
TRBV9 CASSVGGGSYNEQFF
TRBV13 CASSSPGQPYEQYF
TRBV6-5 CASSSVKSYGYTF
TRBV5-1 CASSLAPTLETQYF
TRBV6-1 CASTGDRGISNEQYF
TRBV9 CASTPLAASYTEAFF
TRBV7-8 CASSLEPLSPLHF
TRBV5-6 CASSGDPDNEQFF
TRBV15 CATSRDTAGTGNQPQHF
TRBV27 CASMSPGANTGELFF
TRBV2 CASHTGTPSYNEQFF
TRBV30 CAWSDWGGNEQFF
TRBV5-1 CASSLAGETYEQYF
TRBV5-8 CASSLGSGGEGQPQHF
TRBV6-5 CALGAGNTEAFF
TRBV5-8 CASSLGRNTEAFF
TRBV27 CASSFGDRYEQYF
TRBV9 CASRGLTDTQYF
TRBV7-8 CAGGTLPSEQYF
TRBV9 CASSLRQGSSYEQYF
TRBV15 CATSPRAWTGGAYGYTF
TRBV13 CASSLGAGLEAFF
TRBV5-4 CASRPGQGALVEQFF
TRBV29-1 CSASRDLNEQFF
TRBV27 CASSLSPGGSQPQHF
TRBV19 CASSLNEPYNEQFF
TRBV7-8 CASSYGEGEWTEAFF
TRBV29-1 CSVEEYGGPNYGYTF
TRBV5-6 CASSLGVSYEQYF
TRBV4-1 CASSHRTGSDYEQYF
TRBV11-2 CASSLAVRSSYNEQFF
TRBV5-5 CASSPVTALLEQYF
TRBV6-5 CASSPTLYEQYF
TRBV6-1 CASMQGNYGYTF
TRBV9 CASSGGQGDQPQHF
TRBV29-1 CSVEGTDDFYGYTF